This passage covers 19 T cell receptor beta chains from one sample sequenced in a study of T cells after yellow fever vaccination. TCRdb called the 5' RACE reads again in MiXCR, with one record for every CDR3 protein. The sample lists hundreds of thousands of distinct CDR3 sequences, approximately 21% occurring once. The material was PBMCs, obtained 15 days after the yellow fever booster vaccination. These receptor sequences come from a man aged 25 to 40 who received the YFV17D yellow fever vaccine.

This clonotype appeared a few times. V gene TRBV5-1 combines with J gene TRBJ2-7, with TRBD1 matching 9 bases. The V and J ends lost 4 bases and 4 bases, in that order; junction bases with no gene match: 12. Germline CDR1 and CDR2: SGHRS and YFSETQ. CDR3 size: 16 residues. In DNA form, the CDR3 reads TGCGCCAGCAGCGCTGGAGGGGACAGGGTTAATTACGAGCAGTACTTC. Residues: CASSAGGDRVNYEQYF.

This clonotype came up a few times. This chain connects TRBV5-1 to TRBJ2-5; possible D gene TRBD1, 6 bases. Trimming left V 0 bases short and J 3 bases short, with 15 bases between. From germline, CDR1 is SGHRS and CDR2 YFSETQ. The CDR3 runs 16 residues. The chain's CDR3 is CASSLGGGAGEETQYF. The CDR3 DNA reads as TGCGCCAGCAGCTTGGGGGGCGGAGCAGGGGAAGAGACCCAGTACTTC.

The CDR3 DNA is TGTGCCAGCAGTCCCTCCGACGGACAGGGGGACTCAGATACGCAGTATTTT. It yields the protein CASSPSDGQGDSDTQYF. The J gene is TRBJ2-3, the V gene TRBV12-3 or TRBV12-4; TRBD1 agrees at 10 bases. V was pared by 5 bases and J by 4 bases, with 12 bases of the junction left unmatched. CDR3 length: 17 residues.

The J gene is TRBJ2-2, the V gene TRBV5-1; D unresolved. The CDR3 sequence is 16 residues long. Germline V gives CDR1 SGHRS, CDR2 YFSETQ. Trimming cost V 0 bases and J 2 bases, with 11 bases left between them. This chain's CDR3 is CASSLAFASNTGELFF. Here the CDR3 DNA reads TGCGCCAGCAGCTTGGCCTTTGCGAGCAACACCGGGGAGCTGTTTTTT.

This CDR3 is CASSQGIGAARDQPQHF. In nucleotides, the CDR3 is TGCGCCAGCAGCCAAGGTATCGGGGCCGCCCGCGATCAGCCCCAGCATTTT. The chain employs TRBV4-1 and TRBJ1-5; D perhaps matches TRBD1 (5 bases). Germline V gives CDR1 MGHRA, CDR2 YSYEKL. This CDR3 has 17 residues. Trimming took off 1 base at V and 5 bases at J, with 18 bases between the two ends.

The chain links TRBV3-1 to TRBJ2-7; 13 bases agree with TRBD2. Germline V gives CDR1 LGHDT, CDR2 YNNKEL (reference sequence). This CDR3 contains 14 residues. Trimming removed 7 bases from V and 4 bases from J; junction bases left unmatched: 4. This chain's CDR3 is CASTTSGRAYEQYF. CDR3 coding DNA: TGTGCCAGCACCACTAGCGGGAGGGCGTACGAGCAGTACTTC.

This clonotype was counted only a few times. The rearrangement joins TRBV29-1 to TRBJ1-2; possible D gene TRBD1, 5 bases. V gave up 0 bases and J gave up 8 bases, with 16 bases separating them. CDR1 SQVTM and CDR2 ANQGSEA come from the germline V gene. This CDR3 contains 14 residues. This chain's CDR3 is CSVEDFTGSGGYTF. The CDR3 DNA sequence: TGCAGCGTTGAAGATTTCACAGGATCGGGGGGCTACACCTTC.

This clonotype appeared a few times. The chain has TRBV11-1 and TRBJ1-2, with 10 positions matching TRBD1. The germline V gene has CDR1 SGHAT and CDR2 FQDESV (reference sequence). The CDR3 is 18 amino acids. V lost 3 bases and J lost 0; bases outside the gene matches: 10. CDR3 in DNA: TGTGCCAGCAGCTTCTCCGGGACAGGGGTCGGAGCTAACTATGGCTACACCTTC. This gives the protein CASSFSGTGVGANYGYTF.

The chain has TRBV18 and TRBJ2-1; 7 bases align to TRBD1. The CDR3 spans 17 residues. The junction had 20 bases not matched to a gene; V was cut back by 5 bases and J by 10 bases. Germline V gene lookup returns CDR1 KGHSH and CDR2 LQKENI. CDR3 protein: CASSKNTGTAALGEQFF. The CDR3 DNA reads as TGTGCCAGCTCAAAAAATACCGGGACAGCCGCCTTAGGCGAGCAGTTCTTC.

The chain joins TRBV19 to TRBJ2-5; 9 nucleotides agree with TRBD2. From germline, CDR1 is LNHDA and CDR2 SQIVND (reference sequence). Trimming removed 7 bases from V and 1 base from J; junction bases left unmatched: 7. The CDR3 covers 15 residues. CDR3 coding DNA: TGTGCCAGTAAGAGATCTAGCGGGGCCCAAGAGACCCAGTACTTC. Protein: CASKRSSGAQETQYF.

A few counts support this clonotype. The chain has TRBV25-1 and TRBJ1-2, with D perhaps matching TRBD1 (6 bases). In germline, CDR1 is MGHDK, CDR2 SYGVNS. The CDR3 sequence is 11 residues long. V was cut by 10 bases and J by 4 bases, with 10 bases left in between. The CDR3 region has the DNA TGTGCCACGACAGGAGTCTATGGCTACACCTTC. This codes for CATTGVYGYTF.

In this sample, this clonotype turned up a few times. The chain links TRBV28 to TRBJ2-1; 8 positions match TRBD2. The ends lost 4 bases at V and 2 bases at J; junction bases unmatched: 7. The CDR3 is 16 amino acids. The germline gives CDR1 MDHEN, CDR2 SYDVKM. The CDR3 DNA follows: TGTGCCAGCAGTTCCCTCGGGGGGGTCGCCTACAATGAGCAGTTCTTC. Protein: CASSSLGGVAYNEQFF.

This sequence joins TRBV12-3 or TRBV12-4 and TRBJ1-2; the match to TRBD1 covers 8 bases. The length of the CDR3 is 15 residues. The trim removed 4 bases at V and 4 bases at J, leaving 8 bases unmatched. CDR3 sequence: CASSSGQGISYGYTF. The CDR3, as DNA: TGTGCCAGCAGTTCAGGACAGGGAATAAGCTATGGCTACACCTTC.

The gene calls are TRBV28 and TRBJ2-1, with a possible D match to TRBD2 (5 bases). V lost 3 bases, J lost 3 bases, and 18 bases lay in between. Germline V lookup: CDR1 MDHEN, CDR2 SYDVKM. This CDR3 is 17 amino acids long. The DNA for the CDR3 is TGTGCCAGCAGTTTGGGGTCAGCGGTTGTGTTCTACAATGAGCAGTTCTTC. It specifies CASSLGSAVVFYNEQFF.

The J gene is TRBJ2-3, the V gene TRBV19; D not resolved. The V gene lost 10 bases and the J gene lost 2 bases, with 7 bases spanning the gap. Germline loops: CDR1 LNHDA, CDR2 SQIVND (reference sequence). CDR3 size: 11 residues. The CDR3, as DNA: TGTGCCACCTACCCCACAGATACGCAGTATTTT. Translating it yields CATYPTDTQYF. Drawing the rest from reference TRBV19 and TRBJ2-3, the complete variable domain is DGGITQSPKYLFRKEGQNVTLSCEQNLNHDAMYWYRQDPGQGLRLIYYSQIVNDFQKGDIAEGYSVSREKKESFPLTVTSAQKNPTAFYLCATYPTDTQYFGPGTRLTVL.

The CDR3 spells CAWSLTYSYEQYF. In DNA form, the CDR3 reads TGTGCCTGGAGTCTAACTTACTCCTACGAGCAGTACTTC. This chain uses TRBV30 with TRBJ2-7; D unclear. The ends were cut back, 2 bases at V and 0 bases at J, with 8 bases in the middle. Germline V lookup: CDR1 GTSNPN, CDR2 SVGIG (reference sequence). The CDR3 is 13 residues long.

The J gene is TRBJ2-1, the V gene TRBV6-1, with D perhaps TRBD2 (5 bases). V was shortened by 5 bases and J by 3 bases, with 11 bases between the two germline ends. Germline CDR1 MNHNS, CDR2 SASEGT. This CDR3 has 14 amino acids. The DNA of the CDR3 is TGTGCCAGCAGTCTTCATGGACTCTACAATGAGCAGTTCTTC. Translating gives CASSLHGLYNEQFF.

In its sample, this clonotype was seen a few times. The V and J genes are TRBV7-9 and TRBJ2-7; 13 bases align to TRBD2. Germline lookup yields CDR1 SEHNR and CDR2 FQNEAQ (reference sequence). J gave up 4 bases and V 6 bases, and 9 bases lay outside the gene matches. This CDR3 has 16 residues. DNA of the CDR3: TGTGCCAGCAGGAGAGCCGGGACTAGCGGGACGTACGAGCAGTACTTC. This encodes CASRRAGTSGTYEQYF.

This chain joins TRBV20-1 and TRBJ1-1, with 7 bases fitting TRBD1. In germline, CDR1 is DFQATT, CDR2 SNEGSKA (reference sequence). CDR3 size: 13 residues. The J segment lost 4 bases and the V segment lost 3 bases, leaving 5 bases of the junction unmatched. CDR3 nucleotide sequence: TGCAGTGCTAGCCCGAGGGGGCTCACTGAAGCTTTCTTT. The encoded protein is CSASPRGLTEAFF.